This T cell receptor (beta chain) originates from a study of T cells in Graves' hyperthyroidism and ophthalmopathy. Per the germline V gene, CDR1 is MNHEY and CDR2 is SMNVEV (reference sequence). Trimming removed 5 bases from V and 1 base from J, with 11 bases in between. The CDR3 runs to 14 residues. There are a few counts of this clonotype. Amplification of TCR beta CDR3 regions used RNA as the template. The primer set for the first-round RT-PCR of the TCR CDR3 was HTBI. From the multiplex PCR reads, TCRdb called clonotypes with MiXCR, one entry per CDR3 protein. The table lists hundreds of thousands of distinct CDR3 sequences, roughly a sixth of them singletons.

The sequence came from a woman aged 50 to 65 with Graves' hyperthyroidism that later progressed to Graves' ophthalmopathy. The genes are TRBV27 and TRBJ1-1; D remains unclear. Specimen: blood. This CDR3 is CASSPFLRNTEAFF. CDR3 DNA sequence: TGTGCCAGCAGTCCGTTCTTGAGGAACACTGAAGCTTTCTTT.